This TCR beta chain was captured by sequencing in a study of a mutant IDH1 vaccine in newly diagnosed glioma. In the study overall: Treated patients had a mean age of about 37 years and a sex split that was approximately 62% male and roughly 40% female. Before enrollment, the patients had been treated with radiotherapy alone, temozolomide alone, or both together. Most of them had received both.

The time point was: baseline, week 1 (first vaccination visit). Treatment meaning: pre-vaccination baseline after standard-of-care therapy. Study conclusions and caveats: The vaccine induced immune responses, and these occurred in 80% to 95% of patients. Alterations occurring in top peripheral T cell clonotypes seemed unrelated to pseudoprogression.

The CDR3 runs to 13 residues. Germline CDR1 SQVTM, CDR2 ANQGSEA. V was pared by 7 bases and J by 0 bases, with 12 bases between. This clone was seen more than once but under ten times. Its antigen remains unknown. Data came from immunoSEQ multiplex PCR; TCRdb stores just in-frame clones and leaves some out. The profile shows approximately 70,000 clones, about four fifths of them singletons. The sample in question was PBMCs, obtained from a glioma patient treated with radiotherapy, temozolomide or both. The genes are TRBV29-1 and TRBJ1-1, with D maybe TRBD1 (6 bases). The source of this sequence is a man aged 45-65 years with glioma. CDR3 in DNA: TGCAGCGCCGAACAGGGTATGAACACTGAAGCTTTCTTT. This codes for CSAEQGMNTEAFF. Full variable domain (rest looked up from reference TRBV29-1 and TRBJ1-1): SAVISQKPSRDICQRGTSLTIQCQVDSQVTMMFWYRQQPGQSLTLIATANQGSEATYESGFVIDKFPISRPNLTFSTLTVSNMSPEDSSIYLCSAEQGMNTEAFFGQGTRLTVV.